This TCR beta chain was documented in a study of T-cell reconstitution after alpha-beta-depleted transplantation in children. For TCRbeta, the library was prepared with unique molecular identifiers. One entry per CDR3 protein results from TCRdb running MiXCR on the PCR reads. The sample shows approximately 430,000 distinct CDR3 sequences, under 20% of them seen only once. This clonotype has just a few counts. This CDR3 contains 12 residues. Germline V lookup: CDR1 DFQATT, CDR2 SNEGSKA (reference sequence). V shed 1 base and J shed 4 bases, with 6 bases lying between them. The J gene is TRBJ2-3, the V gene TRBV20-1; weak D call: TRBD2 (6 bases). The sample in question was PBMCs, mostly from graft donor cells, obtained 360 days after TCRalphabeta/CD19-depleted stem cell transplant. The TCR comes from a boy younger than two who had a stem cell transplant for Wiskott-Aldrich syndrome, so the T cells may come from the graft donor. The CDR3 reads CSARAGADTQYF. CDR3 nucleotides: TGCAGTGCTAGAGCGGGGGCAGATACGCAGTATTTT.